The sequence of this TCR beta chain was determined in a study of cytomegalovirus exposure and HLA in healthy donors. A word on this clone: Its specificity is unknown.

The V and J ends lost 4 bases and 10 bases, in that order; junction bases with no gene match: 6. The germline V gene encodes CDR1 SQVTM and CDR2 ANQGSEA. The CDR3 totals 13 residues. A multiplex PCR was run with 60 Vbeta primers and 13 Jbeta primers. The protocol was immunoSEQ multiplex PCR, while the TCRdb copy is restricted to in-frame clones and leaves out a portion. The table has 160,000 or so clones, around four fifths seen once. Study-wide results and limits: Across donors, most TCRs were seen rarely, yet some public ones were widespread. It was reported that the classifier diagnosed cytomegalovirus status with high specificity and sensitivity in both the original and validation cohorts. A later analysis linked a missense DCLRE1C variant to TCR beta V- and J-gene trimming.

Sequenced sample: PBMCs. This clonotype was sampled from a man younger than 35 in good health and CMV-seropositive. The chain carries TRBV29-1 and TRBJ1-6; 8 bases match TRBD1. CDR3 sequence reads: CSVAPDRGSPLHF. The CDR3 DNA reads as TGCAGCGTTGCTCCCGACAGGGGCTCACCCCTCCACTTT. Together with reference TRBV29-1 and TRBJ1-6, the CDR3 gives the full variable domain: SAVISQKPSRDICQRGTSLTIQCQVDSQVTMMFWYRQQPGQSLTLIATANQGSEATYESGFVIDKFPISRPNLTFSTLTVSNMSPEDSSIYLCSVAPDRGSPLHFGNGTRLTVT.